Sequencing of this T cell receptor (beta chain) was carried out in a study of T cells after yellow fever vaccination. Ten or more counts support this clonotype. TCRdb itself ran the 5' RACE reads through MiXCR, one entry per CDR3 protein. This repertoire shows a few hundred thousand distinct CDR3 sequences, approximately 4.5% found once; its top ten account for around 19%. The sequencing used PBMCs, collected 15 days after the yellow fever booster vaccination. The clonotype comes from a man aged 18 to 29 who received the YFV17D yellow fever vaccine.

As DNA, the CDR3 is TGTGCCAGCAGTTACAGGGGATACACCGGGGAGCTGTTTTTT. Its protein is CASSYRGYTGELFF. V is TRBV6-5 and J is TRBJ2-2; possible D gene TRBD1, 5 bases. The V and J ends lost 2 bases and 3 bases respectively, with 7 bases between them. Germline V lookup: CDR1 MNHEY, CDR2 SVGAGI. The CDR3 runs to 14 residues.